The T cell receptor (beta chain) under discussion was sequenced for a study of blood T cell repertoires in COVID-19. Study context: The United States, Italy and Spain provided the acute and convalescent COVID-19 samples. Sample material is recorded as cDNA or gDNA derived from T cells, B-cell-depleted T cells, or PBMCs.

The germline CDR1 and CDR2 sequences are PRHDT and FYEKMQ (reference sequence). The trim removed 5 bases at V and 0 bases at J, leaving 4 bases unmatched. The CDR3 covers 15 residues. Per the authors' pipeline: Reference gene primer amplification yielded estimated nucleated cell counts. Assay: immunoSEQ multiplex PCR; the TCRdb copy retains only in-frame clones and omits some. V and J calls and clone size are given by that table; D and trimming were obtained from the DNA. The sample includes about 73,000 clones, around nine tenths of them seen just once. The chain is built from TRBV13 and TRBJ1-3; 7 bases align to TRBD1. Input material: peripheral blood. This receptor was identified in an elderly woman with active or convalescent COVID-19. The CDR3 DNA reads as TGTGCCAGCAGCCGAAGGACAGGCTCTGGAAACACCATATATTTT. Translation gives CASSRRTGSGNTIYF.